Below, 20 T cell receptor beta chains from the same sample are listed, as sequenced in a study of CD8+CD57+ T cells in acquired aplastic anemia. TCR beta VDJ combinations and CDR3 sequences were profiled from genomic DNA. TCRdb itself ran the reads through MiXCR, one entry per CDR3 protein. The data show around 200,000 distinct CDR3 sequences, with about half seen just once and about 20% held by the top ten. An expansion of CD8+CD57+ cells by flow cytometry had been shown in patients chosen for sequencing. Sequenced: sorted CD4+, CD8+, or CD8+CD57+ T cells (not recorded which) from PBMCs. Every receptor here comes from a human donor with aplastic anemia.

This clonotype was detected a few times. This sequence may be a read error, since a much larger clone differs from it by one base. V usage is TRBV19 and J usage is TRBJ1-1; a weak D match, TRBD1 (5 bases). Per the germline V gene, CDR1 is LNHDA and CDR2 is SQIVND (reference sequence). The CDR3 runs to 15 residues. V was trimmed by 0 bases and J by 0 bases, leaving 8 bases between them. The CDR3 protein is CASSIEGRVNTEAFF. CDR3 DNA sequence: TGTGCCAGTAGTATAGAGGGGCGCGTGAACACTGAAGCTTTCTTT.

V usage is TRBV11-2 and J usage is TRBJ1-2; 8 nucleotides align to TRBD1. CDR1 SGHAT and CDR2 FQNNGV come from the germline V gene. With 5 bases clipped from V and 6 bases from J, the junction kept 8 bases outside the gene matches. This CDR3 comprises 14 residues. CDR3 in amino acids: CASSDRQGNDGYTF. In nucleotides, the CDR3 is TGTGCCAGCAGCGACCGACAGGGGAACGATGGCTACACCTTC.

The V and J genes are TRBV2 and TRBJ1-4; D gene uncertain. The germline V and J ends were trimmed by 6 bases and 3 bases, with 8 bases remaining between them. This CDR3 is 13 amino acids long. From germline, CDR1 is SNHLY and CDR2 FYNNEI. The CDR3 reads CASRFPANEKLFF. Written as DNA, the CDR3 is TGTGCCAGCAGATTCCCGGCTAATGAAAAACTGTTTTTT.

In the case of this clonotype: Being one base from a much bigger clone, this may be a read error. It is likely a read error, because the conserved phenylalanine at the end of the CDR3 is missing. The gene calls are TRBV5-1 and TRBJ2-7; 8 bases agree with TRBD1. The germline V gene has CDR1 SGHRS and CDR2 YFSETQ. Trimming cost V 0 bases and J 7 bases; bases outside gene matches: 6. This CDR3 has 14 amino acids. In DNA form, the CDR3 reads TGCGCCAGCAGCTTGGCCCAGGGGGCGGGTGAGCAGTACCTC. Amino acids: CASSLAQGAGEQYL.

This clonotype was recorded many times. The chain recombines TRBV24-1 with TRBJ2-3, with D unclear. The V gene's germline CDR1 is KGHDR and CDR2 SFDVKD. V shed 4 bases and J shed 7 bases, with 11 bases lying between them. CDR3 length: 13 amino acids. The DNA for the CDR3 is TGTGCCACCAGTGAGCCGGGCCTAAATACGCAGTATTTT. Translation: CATSEPGLNTQYF.

This clonotype was observed a single time. The chain carries TRBV25-1 and TRBJ2-7, with TRBD1 matching over 8 bases. V was pared by 6 bases and J by 0 bases, with 7 bases of the junction left unmatched. CDR1 and CDR2 (germline): MGHDK, SYGVNS. The CDR3 sequence is 15 residues long. The CDR3 DNA reads as TGTGCCAGCAGCTACTGGACAGGGATCTCCTACGAGCAGTACTTC. Residues: CASSYWTGISYEQYF.

This clonotype was seen at least ten times. V gene TRBV20-1 combines with J gene TRBJ2-1, with D maybe TRBD1 (6 bases). The CDR3 spans 15 residues. Germline V gene data show CDR1 as DFQATT and CDR2 as SNEGSKA (reference sequence). V lost 3 bases and J lost 5, with 17 bases in between. In DNA, the CDR3 is TGCAGTGCTAGGGTGGGGACACGACTTGACAATGAGCAGTTCTTC. Translating gives CSARVGTRLDNEQFF.

The sample holds one count of this clonotype. The V and J genes are TRBV19 and TRBJ1-1, with D hard to call. CDR1 and CDR2 from the germline V gene are LNHDA and SQIVND (reference sequence). The V end lost 1 base, the J end lost 0 bases, and 12 bases lay between the germline ends. The CDR3 is 16 residues long. The CDR3, as DNA: TGTGCCAGTAGTATAGTAGGTCGACGGTTGAACACTGAAGCTTTCTTT. Translation: CASSIVGRRLNTEAFF.

The chain links TRBV27 to TRBJ2-1; 11 bases align to TRBD2. Germline lookup yields CDR1 MNHEY and CDR2 SMNVEV (reference sequence). V dropped 2 bases and J dropped 9; count of bases not matched to a gene: 12. The CDR3 consists of 17 residues. CDR3 DNA: TGTGCCAGCAGTTTAACCCTAGCGGGGGGTTTAGCTAGTGAGCAGTTCTTC. This sequence encodes CASSLTLAGGLASEQFF.

This chain uses TRBV20-1 with TRBJ2-7; 9 bases line up with TRBD1. V trimming: 5 bases; J trimming: 5 bases; junction bases outside the gene matches: 7. The CDR3 runs to 13 residues. Germline V gives CDR1 DFQATT, CDR2 SNEGSKA (reference sequence). This chain's CDR3 is CSAETGGSHEQYF. The CDR3 DNA is TGCAGTGCTGAAACAGGGGGCTCTCACGAGCAGTACTTC.

Many counts were recorded for this clonotype. This chain connects TRBV10-1 to TRBJ2-7; D is uncertain. V was pared by 0 bases and J by 6 bases, with 12 bases between. Germline values: CDR1 WNHNN, CDR2 SYGVQD (reference sequence). The CDR3 has 14 amino acids. The CDR3: CASSESSQEGEQYF. CDR3 nucleotides: TGCGCCAGCAGTGAGTCGAGCCAGGAAGGCGAGCAGTACTTC.

V and J are TRBV6-1 and TRBJ2-1, with D possibly being TRBD1 (6 bases). Trimming stripped 8 bases from V and 4 bases from J, with 15 bases between. Germline CDR1 and CDR2: MNHNS and SASEGT. This CDR3 has 14 amino acids. The CDR3 nucleotides read TGTGCCAGCGATCAGTGGGACATATACAATGAGCAGTTCTTC. This translates into CASDQWDIYNEQFF.

Note on this clonotype: A much larger clone lies a single base off, so this may be a read error. The chain is built from TRBV16 and TRBJ2-1; 12 nucleotides match TRBD2. Germline V gives CDR1 KGHSY, CDR2 FQNENV. V shed 6 bases, J shed 8 bases, and the junction held 8 bases outside the gene matches. The length of the CDR3 is 15 residues. The CDR3 spells CASSATSGGHDEQFF. CDR3 DNA: TGTGCCAGCAGTGCTACTAGCGGGGGGCACGATGAGCAGTTCTTC.

In DNA, the CDR3 is TGTGCCAGCAGCTTGGCAAGCGAAAAACTGTTTTTT. This gives the protein CASSLASEKLFF. The chain couples TRBV7-9 to TRBJ1-4; no clear D. Trimming took off 3 bases at V and 8 bases at J, with 7 bases between the two ends. From germline, CDR1 is SEHNR and CDR2 FQNEAQ (reference sequence). The CDR3 totals 12 residues.

This chain joins TRBV13 and TRBJ2-7; 8 nucleotides line up with TRBD1. Germline V gene data show CDR1 as PRHDT and CDR2 as FYEKMQ (reference sequence). V lost 7 bases to trimming and J lost 3 bases; unmatched junction nucleotides: 5. The CDR3 runs to 13 residues. The CDR3 DNA sequence: TGTGCCAGCAACCAAGGGACAGGCTACGAGCAGTACTTC. Encoded protein: CASNQGTGYEQYF.

J is TRBJ1-4 and V is TRBV6-1, with 9 bases aligning to TRBD1. Germline V gene sequence: CDR1 MNHNS, CDR2 SASEGT. The CDR3 sequence is 15 residues long. V lost 3 bases to trimming and J lost 7 bases; unmatched junction nucleotides: 6. As DNA, the CDR3 is TGTGCCAGCAGTGATCCGGGACAGGGCGCTGAAAAACTGTTTTTT. It is translated as CASSDPGQGAEKLFF.

V and J are TRBV9 and TRBJ2-2; D gene unclear. The ends were cut back, 0 bases at V and 1 base at J, with 10 bases in the middle. Germline V lookup: CDR1 SGDLS, CDR2 YYNGEE. This CDR3 comprises 16 residues. The CDR3 sequence: CASSVGLLRNTGELFF. The CDR3 nucleotides read TGTGCCAGCAGCGTAGGGCTCCTTCGGAACACCGGGGAGCTGTTTTTT. Variable domain in full (rest from reference TRBV9 and TRBJ2-2): DSGVTQTPKHLITATGQRVTLRCSPRSGDLSVYWYQQSLDQGLQFLIQYYNGEERAKGNILERFSAQQFPDLHSELNLSSLELGDSALYFCASSVGLLRNTGELFFGEGSRLTVL.

As to this clonotype: This may be a read error: a much more frequent sequence differs by one nucleotide. This rearrangement joins TRBV7-2 to TRBJ1-4; D is ambiguous. The CDR3 is 15 amino acids. In germline, CDR1 is SGHTA, CDR2 FQGNSA. The CDR3 here is CASSLAGSTNEKLFF. CDR3 DNA sequence: TGTGCCAGCAGTTTAGCGGGGTCAACTAATGAAAAACTGTTTTTT.

This clonotype was found once. This chain uses TRBV29-1 with TRBJ1-2; D unresolved. This CDR3 spans 15 amino acids. The germline CDR1 and CDR2 sequences are SQVTM and ANQGSEA. V lost 1 base to trimming and J lost 9 bases, with 21 bases between them. Written as DNA, the CDR3 is TGCAGCGTTGAAGTTTCGGAGGGCAGGTCTAGTAGCTACACCTTC. This gives the protein CSVEVSEGRSSSYTF.

The rearrangement joins TRBV25-1 to TRBJ2-1; D unclear. Trimming took off 10 bases at V and 1 base at J, with 5 bases between the two ends. Germline lookup yields CDR1 MGHDK and CDR2 SYGVNS. The CDR3 is 11 residues long. This CDR3 is CATQSYNEQFF. CDR3 nucleotide sequence: TGTGCCACCCAGTCCTACAATGAGCAGTTCTTC.